The next 16 T cell receptor beta chains were all read from a single sample in a study of glioma-infiltrating T cells after dendritic cell vaccination (dated by TCRdb to 2016 to 2018). Library method: the immunoSEQ multiplex PCR assay. Drawn from immuneACCESS, this table holds only the in-frame rearrangements with V and J called that TCRdb kept. Clones are partly lost; checked studies trace under half to an unresolved V gene and leave the rest unexplained. This sample gives 95,000 to 110,000 clones in total; roughly 76% of them show up just once. The top ten constitute roughly 12% of the sample. Material: blood, obtained before dendritic cell vaccination. The receptor set was obtained from a human donor with glioblastoma.

This chain links TRBV28 with TRBJ2-1; possibly TRBD2 for D (6 bases). V was clipped by 7 bases and J by 7 bases, with 14 bases between them. The CDR3 runs to 13 residues. The germline V gene has CDR1 MDHEN and CDR2 SYDVKM. CDR3 sequence: CASTIGGGNEQFF. Written as DNA, the CDR3 is TGTGCCAGCACCATAGGAGGAGGGAATGAGCAGTTCTTC.

The J gene is TRBJ1-2, the V gene TRBV19; D is undetermined. Trimming cost V 6 bases and J 6 bases, with 17 bases left between them. Germline V lookup: CDR1 LNHDA, CDR2 SQIVND (reference sequence). There are 14 residues in the CDR3. The CDR3 is CASSPVVRGNGYTF. The CDR3 DNA reads as TGTGCCAGTAGCCCTGTAGTCCGGGGAAATGGCTACACCTTC. Using reference TRBV19 and TRBJ1-2 for the parts outside the CDR3, the full variable domain is DGGITQSPKYLFRKEGQNVTLSCEQNLNHDAMYWYRQDPGQGLRLIYYSQIVNDFQKGDIAEGYSVSREKKESFPLTVTSAQKNPTAFYLCASSPVVRGNGYTFGSGTRLTVV.

This chain connects TRBV27 to TRBJ2-1; TRBD1 might be the D (7 bases). V was shortened by 1 base and J by 6 bases, with 13 bases between the two germline ends. The CDR3 covers 15 residues. Germline-derived CDR1 and CDR2 are MNHEY and SMNVEV (reference sequence). The CDR3 spells CASSLWGDSANEQFF. In nucleotides, the CDR3 is TGTGCCAGCAGTTTATGGGGGGACAGCGCCAATGAGCAGTTCTTC.

The chain couples TRBV11-1 to TRBJ2-7, with 7 bases matching TRBD1. This CDR3 is 15 amino acids long. Germline V CDR1 and CDR2: SGHAT, FQDESV (reference sequence). Germline trimming cut 4 bases from V and 3 bases from J; bases unmatched to any gene: 9. In DNA, the CDR3 is TGTGCCAGCAGCTCAATACTGACAGGGATCTACGAGCAGTACTTC. Translation gives CASSSILTGIYEQYF.

CDR3 in DNA: TGCGCCAGCAGCCAAGATCTCAATGAGCAGTTCTTC. Translated, it gives CASSQDLNEQFF. The V and J genes are TRBV4-3 and TRBJ2-1; D is undetermined. Germline lookup yields CDR1 LGHNA and CDR2 YSLEER. The CDR3 spans 12 residues. Trimming pared 0 bases from V and 6 bases from J, leaving 3 bases between.

V usage is TRBV2 and J usage is TRBJ2-2; D not certain. The CDR3 consists of 16 residues. The ends were cut back, 8 bases at V and 1 base at J, with 17 bases in the middle. The germline gives CDR1 SNHLY, CDR2 FYNNEI. CDR3 DNA sequence: TGTGCCAGCGGCTTCTCGCGGCTGGAGAACACCGGGGAGCTGTTTTTT. This codes for CASGFSRLENTGELFF.

V is TRBV18 and J is TRBJ2-5, with 8 bases matching TRBD1. J lost 2 bases, V lost 0 bases, and 2 bases had no gene match. The CDR3 is 15 residues long. Germline loops: CDR1 KGHSH, CDR2 LQKENI. The CDR3 nucleotides are TGTGCCAGCTCACCACCGACAGGGGCACAAGAGACCCAGTACTTC. It encodes CASSPPTGAQETQYF.

V gene TRBV5-4 combines with J gene TRBJ1-1, with D unresolved. The CDR3 totals 14 residues. Trimming cost V 1 base and J 2 bases, with 9 bases left between them. From germline, CDR1 is SGHNT and CDR2 YYREEE (reference sequence). CDR3 region: CASSLFPRNTEAFF. The CDR3, as DNA: TGTGCCAGCAGCTTGTTTCCGAGAAACACTGAAGCTTTCTTT.

The count of this clone is one. The chain is built from TRBV4-2 and TRBJ1-4; 7 nucleotides line up with TRBD1. CDR1 is LGHNA and CDR2 is YNFKEQ in the germline V gene. This CDR3 contains 15 residues. V shed 4 bases and J 5 bases; nucleotides not matched to a gene: 7. CDR3 in DNA: TGTGCCAGCAGCCGCCCTCCGACAGGGAATGAAAAACTGTTTTTT. It codes for CASSRPPTGNEKLFF.

This rearrangement joins TRBV5-1 to TRBJ2-1; D may be TRBD1 (5 bases). CDR1 and CDR2 from the germline V gene are SGHRS and YFSETQ. Trimming removed 0 bases from V and 8 bases from J, with 12 bases in between. CDR3 length: 14 amino acids. CDR3 bases: TGCGCCAGCAGCTTGGGCAGGGTAGGGGATGAGCAGTTCTTC. Residues: CASSLGRVGDEQFF.

This clone appeared many times. The V call is TRBV5-1, the J call TRBJ1-3; the D gene is possibly TRBD1 (6 bases). The CDR3 is 15 amino acids. Trimming removed 0 bases from V and 2 bases from J, with 9 bases in between. The germline CDR1 and CDR2 sequences are SGHRS and YFSETQ. CDR3 DNA: TGCGCCAGCAGCTTGGATACAGGGCCTGGAAACACCATATATTTT. Protein: CASSLDTGPGNTIYF. Together with reference TRBV5-1 and TRBJ1-3, the CDR3 gives the full variable domain: KAGVTQTPRYLIKTRGQQVTLSCSPISGHRSVSWYQQTPGQGLQFLFEYFSETQRNKGNFPGRFSGRQFSNSRSEMNVSTLELGDSALYLCASSLDTGPGNTIYFGEGSWLTVV.

As regards this clone: Other DNA sequences in the sample encode the same CDR3. This rearrangement joins TRBV5-1 to TRBJ1-1; D possibly corresponds to TRBD1 (5 bases). This CDR3 comprises 13 residues. Per germline, CDR1 SGHRS and CDR2 YFSETQ. V lost 1 base and J lost 4, with 8 bases in between. The CDR3 DNA reads TGCGCCAGCAGCTTGCGCGGGGGCACTGAAGCTTTCTTT. It codes for CASSLRGGTEAFF.

This chain uses TRBV6-5 with TRBJ2-2; 9 positions match TRBD1. Germline CDR1 and CDR2: MNHEY and SVGAGI. V lost 7 bases to trimming and J lost 6 bases; unmatched junction nucleotides: 3. CDR3 length equals 13 residues. The DNA of the CDR3 is TGTGCCAGCACGGGACAGGGCCCCGGGGAGCTGTTTTTT. Protein: CASTGQGPGELFF.

This clone has just one count. V usage is TRBV5-1 and J usage is TRBJ2-1; TRBD2 agrees at 14 bases. CDR3 size: 16 residues. J was trimmed by 6 bases and V by 2 bases; bases with no gene match: 4. Per the germline V gene, CDR1 is SGHRS and CDR2 is YFSETQ. The CDR3 spells CASSLGLAGGSNEQFF. CDR3 coding DNA: TGCGCCAGCAGCTTAGGACTAGCGGGGGGATCCAATGAGCAGTTCTTC.

CDR3 in amino acids: CASSPSSGDGNEQFF. Written as DNA, the CDR3 is TGTGCCAGCAGCCCAAGTAGCGGGGATGGGAATGAGCAGTTCTTC. The chain joins TRBV7-6 to TRBJ2-1, with TRBD2 matching 8 bases. J lost 7 bases, V lost 5 bases, and 10 bases had no gene match. CDR1 and CDR2 from the germline V gene are SGHVS and FNYEAQ. The CDR3 is 15 amino acids. Full variable domain (missing parts from reference TRBV7-6 and TRBJ2-1): GAGVSQSPRYKVTKRGQDVALRCDPISGHVSLYWYRQALGQGPEFLTYFNYEAQQDKSGLPNDRFSAERPEGSISTLTIQRTEQRDSAMYRCASSPSSGDGNEQFFGPGTRLTVL.

The chain combines TRBV7-2 with TRBJ1-2; 7 nucleotides agree with TRBD1. Germline V gene lookup returns CDR1 SGHTA and CDR2 FQGNSA. The J segment lost 9 bases and the V segment lost 4 bases, leaving 11 bases of the junction unmatched. CDR3 length: 14 residues. The CDR3 reads CASSWQRTGFSYTF. The CDR3 bases are TGTGCCAGCAGCTGGCAGAGGACAGGTTTTAGCTACACCTTC.